These 28 T cell receptor beta chains came from one sample sequenced in a study of cytomegalovirus exposure and HLA in healthy donors. The primer mix had 60 Vbeta and 13 Jbeta primers. Sequencing was performed with immunoSEQ multiplex PCR; in TCRdb, only in-frame clones are kept and a portion is missing. The sample holds around 200,000 clones, around 83% seen once. The source material was PBMCs. The receptor set was obtained from a girl aged 2-10 years in good health and CMV-seropositive.

The chain couples TRBV6-5 to TRBJ2-1; D is unresolved. The CDR3 is 14 amino acids. CDR1 and CDR2 (germline): MNHEY, SVGAGI. V was cut by 7 bases and J by 6 bases, with 16 bases left in between. DNA of the CDR3: TGTGCCAGCACGAGACTCATTACCCTCAATGAGCAGTTCTTC. This gives the protein CASTRLITLNEQFF.

This sequence joins TRBV9 and TRBJ1-2; 10 bases are shared with TRBD1. J gave up 3 bases and V 4 bases, and 9 bases lay outside the gene matches. Germline loops: CDR1 SGDLS, CDR2 YYNGEE. This CDR3 comprises 16 residues. The CDR3: CASSLMGTGADYGYTF. For the CDR3, the DNA is TGTGCCAGCAGCCTAATGGGGACAGGGGCGGACTATGGCTACACCTTC.

J is TRBJ2-2 and V is TRBV7-3; no definite D call. V lost 4 bases, J lost 4 bases, and 7 bases lay in between. The CDR3 loop spans 13 amino acids. Germline assignment: CDR1 SGHTA and CDR2 FQGTGA. The DNA of the CDR3 is TGTGCCAGCAGCTCATACACCACCGGGGAGCTGTTTTTT. Amino acid sequence: CASSSYTTGELFF.

The chain has TRBV25-1 and TRBJ2-3; D not certain. Trimming left V 10 bases short and J 4 bases short, with 9 bases between. CDR1 is MGHDK, CDR2 SYGVNS, per germline. The CDR3 loop spans 11 amino acids. The CDR3 reads CATELADTQYF. The CDR3 DNA is TGTGCCACCGAGTTGGCAGATACGCAGTATTTT.

The V and J genes are TRBV7-2 and TRBJ2-3, with 11 positions matching TRBD1. Germline V gene lookup returns CDR1 SGHTA and CDR2 FQGNSA. The V and J ends lost 2 bases and 3 bases, in that order; junction bases with no gene match: 4. The CDR3 is made up of 16 amino acids. This chain's CDR3 is CASSLWDRGETDTQYF. CDR3 nucleotide sequence: TGTGCCAGCAGCTTATGGGACAGGGGGGAGACAGATACGCAGTATTTT.

This chain uses TRBV14 with TRBJ2-1; D is perhaps TRBD2 (5 bases). CDR3 length equals 15 residues. The V gene lost 1 base and the J gene lost 5 bases, with 12 bases spanning the gap. Per the germline V gene, CDR1 is SGHDN and CDR2 is FVKESK. This chain's CDR3 is CASSQVAGRDNEQFF. DNA for the CDR3: TGTGCCAGCAGCCAAGTTGCCGGGCGGGACAATGAGCAGTTCTTC.

This clone was seen once. This sequence joins TRBV5-6 and TRBJ1-3; weak D call: TRBD1 (6 bases). V was cut by 3 bases and J by 0 bases, with 10 bases left in between. The CDR3 is 15 residues long. Germline CDR1 SGHDT, CDR2 YYEEEE. The CDR3 region has the DNA TGTGCCAGCAGCTCGGACAGCTACTCTGGAAACACCATATATTTT. Residues: CASSSDSYSGNTIYF.

The gene calls are TRBV14 and TRBJ2-7, with a possible D match to TRBD1 (6 bases). Germline V gene sequence: CDR1 SGHDN, CDR2 FVKESK. Trimming removed 0 bases at V and 2 bases at J, with 14 bases between. The CDR3 is 16 amino acids. The DNA for the CDR3 is TGTGCCAGCAGCCAAGATAGCACAGGGTACACCTACGAGCAGTACTTC. It is translated as CASSQDSTGYTYEQYF.

V usage is TRBV5-6 and J usage is TRBJ2-5; 14 bases are shared with TRBD2. Germline lookup yields CDR1 SGHDT and CDR2 YYEEEE. The CDR3 is 17 residues long. The trim removed 4 bases at V and 5 bases at J, leaving 10 bases unmatched. CDR3 nucleotides: TGTGCCAGCAGCAACCGACGGGGACTAGCGGGAGTCGAGACCCAGTACTTC. This codes for CASSNRRGLAGVETQYF. Full variable domain (remainder filled in from reference TRBV5-6 and TRBJ2-5): DAGVTQSPTHLIKTRGQQVTLRCSPKSGHDTVSWYQQALGQGPQFIFQYYEEEERQRGNFPDRFSGHQFPNYSSELNVNALLLGDSALYLCASSNRRGLAGVETQYFGPGTRLLVL.

The genes are TRBV9 and TRBJ2-3; D is perhaps TRBD1 (6 bases). The CDR3 has 14 residues. The V end was cut by 2 bases, the J end by 5 bases, with 12 bases between. In germline, CDR1 is SGDLS, CDR2 YYNGEE. CDR3 amino acids: CASSVGPRGDTQYF. The CDR3 DNA is TGTGCCAGCAGCGTGGGACCCAGGGGAGATACGCAGTATTTT.

The chain uses TRBV9 and TRBJ2-1; D is undetermined. The CDR3 has 14 residues. The ends were cut back, 0 bases at V and 3 bases at J, with 7 bases in the middle. Germline CDR1 is SGDLS and CDR2 is YYNGEE. CDR3 sequence (DNA): TGTGCCAGCAGCGTAGTCGCTAGCTACAATGAGCAGTTCTTC. It codes for CASSVVASYNEQFF.

V gene TRBV6-1 combines with J gene TRBJ2-3; D gene unclear. The CDR3 runs to 16 residues. V was cut by 2 bases and J by 4 bases, with 16 bases left in between. Germline V gene lookup returns CDR1 MNHNS and CDR2 SASEGT. DNA for the CDR3: TGTGCCAGCAGTGAACGATTAGTCTTAGTTGCAGATACGCAGTATTTT. Protein: CASSERLVLVADTQYF.

The rearrangement links TRBV6-5 to TRBJ1-2; weak D call: TRBD1 (6 bases). CDR3 length: 12 residues. With 4 bases removed from V and 6 bases from J, the gap between germline ends came to 9 bases. Germline CDR1 MNHEY, CDR2 SVGAGI. The CDR3 DNA follows: TGTGCCAGCAGTTTCCAGGGGAATGGCTACACCTTC. Translated: CASSFQGNGYTF.

The gene calls are TRBV28 and TRBJ1-1, with D possibly matching TRBD1 (5 bases). Germline CDR1 reads MDHEN; CDR2 reads SYDVKM. V was cut by 6 bases and J by 3 bases, with 8 bases left in between. The CDR3 contains 12 residues. CDR3 in DNA: TGTGCCAGCAGGGGGCGTGACACTGAAGCTTTCTTT. Amino acid sequence: CASRGRDTEAFF.

This rearrangement joins TRBV7-6 to TRBJ2-1; 7 bases match TRBD2. V trimming: 7 bases; J trimming: 5 bases; junction bases outside the gene matches: 20. The CDR3 extends over 18 amino acids. Germline V lookup: CDR1 SGHVS, CDR2 FNYEAQ. The CDR3 region has the DNA TGTGCCAGCACCCCGGACGCCGGGGCGGGAGTTAAGAACAATGAGCAGTTCTTC. Protein product: CASTPDAGAGVKNNEQFF.

This clone was picked up one time. J is TRBJ1-1 and V is TRBV5-4, with D tentatively TRBD1 (5 bases). There are 13 residues in the CDR3. CDR1 SGHNT and CDR2 YYREEE come from the germline V gene (reference sequence). V was clipped by 4 bases and J by 1 base, with 8 bases between them. The DNA for the CDR3 is TGTGCCAGCAGCCGCAGGGCGAACACTGAAGCTTTCTTT. The encoded protein is CASSRRANTEAFF.

The count of this clone is one. This sequence joins TRBV5-6 and TRBJ1-2, with TRBD1 as a possible D gene (6 bases). Trimming removed 0 bases at V and 7 bases at J, with 7 bases between. CDR3 size: 12 residues. Germline V CDR1 and CDR2: SGHDT, YYEEEE. CDR3 in DNA: TGTGCCAGCAGCTTGGAACAGGGTGGCTACACCTTC. Protein sequence: CASSLEQGGYTF. The whole variable domain, filled in from reference TRBV5-6 and TRBJ1-2, reads DAGVTQSPTHLIKTRGQQVTLRCSPKSGHDTVSWYQQALGQGPQFIFQYYEEEERQRGNFPDRFSGHQFPNYSSELNVNALLLGDSALYLCASSLEQGGYTFGSGTRLTVV.

This chain connects TRBV27 to TRBJ2-3; D gene uncertain. From germline, CDR1 is MNHEY and CDR2 SMNVEV (reference sequence). The V and J ends lost 7 bases and 1 base respectively, with 9 bases between them. The CDR3 is 13 residues long. The chain's CDR3 is CASTPLGTDTQYF. The CDR3 DNA follows: TGTGCCAGCACCCCACTTGGCACAGATACGCAGTATTTT.

J is TRBJ2-1 and V is TRBV5-1; 10 bases are shared with TRBD1. Germline-derived CDR1 and CDR2 are SGHRS and YFSETQ. The junction had 7 bases not matched to a gene; V was cut back by 1 base and J by 9 bases. The CDR3 length is 15 residues. For the CDR3, the DNA is TGCGCCAGCAGCTTGACCCGGGACAGGGGATTTGAGCAGTTCTTC. This codes for CASSLTRDRGFEQFF.

The chain joins TRBV7-2 to TRBJ1-1; no reliable D call. Germline CDR1 and CDR2: SGHTA and FQGNSA. V lost 3 bases, J lost 1 base, and 15 bases lay in between. This CDR3 contains 16 residues. The CDR3 DNA follows: TGTGCCAGCAGCTTCTTCACAGCCTTTCCGAACACTGAAGCTTTCTTT. Amino acids: CASSFFTAFPNTEAFF.

This chain connects TRBV9 to TRBJ2-7; a possible D gene is TRBD2 (6 bases). Germline lookup yields CDR1 SGDLS and CDR2 YYNGEE. There are 13 residues in the CDR3. V was clipped by 4 bases and J by 2 bases, with 10 bases between them. CDR3 DNA: TGTGCCAGCAGCATCGGGGGAGCCTACGAGCAGTACTTC. Its translation: CASSIGGAYEQYF.

This clone was seen a handful of times. One junction end disagrees with the germline gene, perhaps due to a read error. The rearrangement uses TRBV7-9 and TRBJ1-1, with 7 nucleotides matching TRBD1. Per germline, CDR1 SEHNR and CDR2 FQNEAQ (reference sequence). The CDR3 loop spans 14 amino acids. The CDR3: CASTLDREGTEAFF. DNA of the CDR3: TGTGCCAGCACCTTAGACAGGGAGGGCACTGAAGCTTTCTTT. Combining the CDR3 with reference TRBV7-9 and TRBJ1-1 gives the whole variable domain DTGVSQNPRHKITKRGQNVTFRCDPISEHNRLYWYRQTLGQGPEFLTYFQNEAQLEKSRLLSDRFSAERPKGSFSTLEIQRTEQGDSAMYLCASTLDREGTEAFFGQGTRLTVV.

This chain uses TRBV9 with TRBJ2-2; 8 nucleotides match TRBD1. V was pared by 4 bases and J by 6 bases, with 8 bases of the junction left unmatched. The CDR3 is made up of 15 amino acids. CDR1 and CDR2 (germline): SGDLS, YYNGEE. CDR3 residues: CASSIGQGPAGELFF. The CDR3 coding sequence is TGTGCCAGCAGCATCGGACAGGGCCCCGCCGGGGAGCTGTTTTTT.

The chain combines TRBV5-5 with TRBJ1-1, with TRBD1 as a possible D gene (5 bases). The CDR3 is made up of 13 amino acids. CDR1 and CDR2 from the germline V gene are SGHKS and YYEKEE (reference sequence). The V end was cut by 4 bases, the J end by 6 bases, with 13 bases between. For the CDR3, the DNA is TGTGCCAGCAGCGGGGGGGGGATGTCTGAAGCTTTCTTT. It codes for CASSGGGMSEAFF.

The chain employs TRBV7-3 and TRBJ1-1; possible D gene TRBD1, 5 bases. Per the germline V gene, CDR1 is SGHTA and CDR2 is FQGTGA. The CDR3 consists of 14 residues. Between the trimmed V and J ends, which lost 3 bases and 1 base, there was a span of 9 bases. CDR3 sequence: CASSFPRANTEAFF. The CDR3 nucleotides read TGTGCCAGCAGCTTCCCCAGGGCGAACACTGAAGCTTTCTTT.

This chain uses TRBV7-6 with TRBJ2-1; TRBD2 aligns across 10 bases. CDR1 is SGHVS and CDR2 is FNYEAQ in the germline V gene. The CDR3 loop spans 12 amino acids. V shed 4 bases and J 10 bases; nucleotides not matched to a gene: 1. CDR3 residues: CASSSSGREQFF. CDR3 nucleotides: TGTGCCAGCAGCTCTAGCGGGAGAGAGCAGTTCTTC.

This clone has more than one count but fewer than ten. The V gene is TRBV6-5, the J gene TRBJ1-2; D gene unclear. Trimming left V 5 bases short and J 4 bases short, with 17 bases between. CDR3 length: 15 amino acids. Germline-derived CDR1 and CDR2 are MNHEY and SVGAGI. CDR3 region: CASSPGWRTTYGYTF. CDR3 nucleotides: TGTGCCAGCAGTCCCGGGTGGAGGACTACCTATGGCTACACCTTC.

This chain uses TRBV11-2 with TRBJ2-5; 8 nucleotides align to TRBD2. This CDR3 region has 16 residues. In germline, CDR1 is SGHAT, CDR2 FQNNGV. The V gene end was trimmed by 6 bases and the J gene end by 2 bases; junction bases not matched to a gene: 11. As DNA, the CDR3 is TGTGCCAGCAGAACCGGGAGGGCCGAGACACAAGAGACCCAGTACTTC. It is translated as CASRTGRAETQETQYF.